This TCR beta chain was identified during a study of PD-L1 blockade in urothelial cancer. The time point: pretreatment peripheral blood. The repertoire was sequenced with immunoSEQ multiplex PCR; TCRdb's copy has only in-frame clones and lacks some. The repertoire holds about 74,000 clones, with almost 90% as singletons. With 8 bases removed from V and 11 bases from J, the gap between germline ends came to 16 bases. Looked up from germline, CDR1 is MDHEN and CDR2 is SYDVKM. CDR3 length: 12 amino acids. This specimen consisted of PBMCs, obtained around atezolizumab (anti-PD-L1) treatment. The sequence was obtained from a man between 65 and 85 years old with urothelial cancer. The chain has TRBV28 and TRBJ1-5; D unclear. CDR3 in DNA: TGTGCCAGCTGCGGGCGTGGCGGCACCCAGCATTTT. Residues: CASCGRGGTQHF.